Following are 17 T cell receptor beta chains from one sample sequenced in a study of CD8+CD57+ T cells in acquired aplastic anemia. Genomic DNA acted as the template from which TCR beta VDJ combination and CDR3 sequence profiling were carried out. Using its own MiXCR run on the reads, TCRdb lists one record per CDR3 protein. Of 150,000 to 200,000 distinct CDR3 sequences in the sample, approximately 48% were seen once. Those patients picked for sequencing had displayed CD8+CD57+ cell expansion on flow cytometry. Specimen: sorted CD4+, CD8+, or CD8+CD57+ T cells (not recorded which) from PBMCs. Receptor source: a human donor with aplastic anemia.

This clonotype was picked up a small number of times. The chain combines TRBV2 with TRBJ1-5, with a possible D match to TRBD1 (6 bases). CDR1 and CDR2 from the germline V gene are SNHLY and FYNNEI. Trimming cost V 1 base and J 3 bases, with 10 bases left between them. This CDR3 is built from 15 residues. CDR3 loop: CASSEGDTINQPQHF. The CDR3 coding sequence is TGTGCCAGCAGTGAAGGGGACACAATCAATCAGCCCCAGCATTTT.

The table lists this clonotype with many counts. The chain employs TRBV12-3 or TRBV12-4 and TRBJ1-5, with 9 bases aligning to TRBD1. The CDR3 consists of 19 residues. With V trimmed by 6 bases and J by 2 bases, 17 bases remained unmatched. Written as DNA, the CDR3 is TGTGCCAGCAGCCTCAGGGGACAGGGCCGCGAGAGGGGCAATCAGCCCCAGCATTTT. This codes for CASSLRGQGRERGNQPQHF.

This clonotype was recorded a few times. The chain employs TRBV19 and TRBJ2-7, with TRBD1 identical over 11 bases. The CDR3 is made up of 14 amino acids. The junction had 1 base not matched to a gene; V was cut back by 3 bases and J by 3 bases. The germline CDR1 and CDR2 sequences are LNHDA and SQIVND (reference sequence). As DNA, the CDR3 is TGTGCCAGTAGTATCGGGACAGGGGGCTACGAGCAGTACTTC. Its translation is CASSIGTGGYEQYF.

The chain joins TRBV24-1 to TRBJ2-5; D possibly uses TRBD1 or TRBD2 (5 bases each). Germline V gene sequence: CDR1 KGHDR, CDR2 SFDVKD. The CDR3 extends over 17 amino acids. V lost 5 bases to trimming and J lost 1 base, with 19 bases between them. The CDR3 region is CATSGRQRVTLQETQYF. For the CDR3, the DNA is TGTGCCACCAGTGGCAGACAGAGGGTCACCCTCCAAGAGACCCAGTACTTC.

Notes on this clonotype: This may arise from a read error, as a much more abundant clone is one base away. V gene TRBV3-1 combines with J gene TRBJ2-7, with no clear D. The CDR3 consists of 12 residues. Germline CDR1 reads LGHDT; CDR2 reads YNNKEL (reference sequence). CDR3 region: CASSQVEDEHYF. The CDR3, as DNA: TGTGCCAGCAGCCAGGTTGAGGACGAGCATTACTTC.

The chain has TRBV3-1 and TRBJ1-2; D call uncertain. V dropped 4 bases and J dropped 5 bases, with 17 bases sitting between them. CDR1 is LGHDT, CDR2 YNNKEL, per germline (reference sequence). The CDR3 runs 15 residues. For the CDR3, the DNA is TGTGCCAGCAGCCCCCAAAGACACAGTCGGTATGGCTACACCTTC. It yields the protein CASSPQRHSRYGYTF.

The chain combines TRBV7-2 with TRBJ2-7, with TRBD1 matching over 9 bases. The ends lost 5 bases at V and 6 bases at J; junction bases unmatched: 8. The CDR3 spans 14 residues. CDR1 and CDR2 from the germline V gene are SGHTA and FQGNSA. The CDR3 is CASSLPGQGGEQYF. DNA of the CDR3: TGTGCCAGCAGCCTTCCGGGACAGGGTGGCGAGCAGTACTTC.

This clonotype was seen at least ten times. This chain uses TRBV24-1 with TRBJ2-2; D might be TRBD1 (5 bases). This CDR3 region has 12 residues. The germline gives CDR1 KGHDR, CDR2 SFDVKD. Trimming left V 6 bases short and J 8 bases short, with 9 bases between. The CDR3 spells CATSSGSGELFF. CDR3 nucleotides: TGTGCCACCAGTTCAGGGTCAGGGGAGCTGTTTTTT.

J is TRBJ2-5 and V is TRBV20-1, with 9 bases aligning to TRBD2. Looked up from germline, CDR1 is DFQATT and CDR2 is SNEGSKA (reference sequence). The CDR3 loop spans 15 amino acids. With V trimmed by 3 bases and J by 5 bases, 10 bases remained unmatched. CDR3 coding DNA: TGCAGTGCTAGGGTCTTCGGCCTAGCGGGGGAGACCCAGTACTTC. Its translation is CSARVFGLAGETQYF.

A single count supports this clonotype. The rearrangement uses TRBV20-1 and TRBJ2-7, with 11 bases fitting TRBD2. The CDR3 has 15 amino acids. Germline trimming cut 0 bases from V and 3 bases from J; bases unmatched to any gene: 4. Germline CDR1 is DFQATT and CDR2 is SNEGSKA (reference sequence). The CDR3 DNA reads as TGCAGTGCTAGAGATAAAACTAGCGGGAGCTACGAGCAGTACTTC. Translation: CSARDKTSGSYEQYF.

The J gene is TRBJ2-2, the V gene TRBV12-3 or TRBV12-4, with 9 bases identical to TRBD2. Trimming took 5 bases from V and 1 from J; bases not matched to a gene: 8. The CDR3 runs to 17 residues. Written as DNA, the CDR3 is TGTGCCAGCAGTGACCCTACAGCGGGAGGGAACACCGGGGAGCTGTTTTTT. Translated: CASSDPTAGGNTGELFF.

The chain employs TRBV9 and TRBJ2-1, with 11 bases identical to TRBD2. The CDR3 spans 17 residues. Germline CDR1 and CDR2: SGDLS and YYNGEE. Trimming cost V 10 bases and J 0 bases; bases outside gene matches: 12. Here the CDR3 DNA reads TGTGCCGAGCCCACCCTAGCGGGAGGTGGCTCCTACAATGAGCAGTTCTTC. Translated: CAEPTLAGGGSYNEQFF.

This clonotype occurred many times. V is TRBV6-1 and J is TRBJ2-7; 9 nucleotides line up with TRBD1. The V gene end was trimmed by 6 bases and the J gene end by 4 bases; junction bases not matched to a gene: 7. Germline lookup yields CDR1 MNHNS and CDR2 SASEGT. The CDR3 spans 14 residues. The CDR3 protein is CASSAGQGGYEQYF. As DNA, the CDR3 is TGTGCCAGCAGCGCGGGACAGGGAGGATACGAGCAGTACTTC.

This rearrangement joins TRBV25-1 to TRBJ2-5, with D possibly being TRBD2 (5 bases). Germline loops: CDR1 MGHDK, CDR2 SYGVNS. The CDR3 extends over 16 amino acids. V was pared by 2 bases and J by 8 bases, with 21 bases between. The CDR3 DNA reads TGTGCCAGCAGTGAAACGCACGACTACCCCGGTGGAACCCAGTACTTC. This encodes CASSETHDYPGGTQYF.

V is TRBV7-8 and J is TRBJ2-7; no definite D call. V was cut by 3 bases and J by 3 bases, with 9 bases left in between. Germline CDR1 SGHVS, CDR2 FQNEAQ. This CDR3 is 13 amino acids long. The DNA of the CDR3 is TGTGCCAGCAGCTTGGGCACGTTCTACGAGCAGTACTTC. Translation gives CASSLGTFYEQYF.

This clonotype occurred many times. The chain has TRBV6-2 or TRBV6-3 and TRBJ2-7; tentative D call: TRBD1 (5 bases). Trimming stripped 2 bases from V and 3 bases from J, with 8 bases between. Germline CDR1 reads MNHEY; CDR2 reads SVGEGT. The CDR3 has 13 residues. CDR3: CASSYRQLYEQYF. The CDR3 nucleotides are TGTGCCAGCAGTTACCGACAGCTCTACGAGCAGTACTTC.

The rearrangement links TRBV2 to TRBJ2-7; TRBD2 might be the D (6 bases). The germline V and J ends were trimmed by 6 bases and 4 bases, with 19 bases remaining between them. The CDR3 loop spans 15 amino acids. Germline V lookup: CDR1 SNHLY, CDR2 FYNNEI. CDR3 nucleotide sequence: TGTGCCAGCAGCCACGAGGCAGCGGGTGCTTACGAGCAGTACTTC. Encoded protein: CASSHEAAGAYEQYF.